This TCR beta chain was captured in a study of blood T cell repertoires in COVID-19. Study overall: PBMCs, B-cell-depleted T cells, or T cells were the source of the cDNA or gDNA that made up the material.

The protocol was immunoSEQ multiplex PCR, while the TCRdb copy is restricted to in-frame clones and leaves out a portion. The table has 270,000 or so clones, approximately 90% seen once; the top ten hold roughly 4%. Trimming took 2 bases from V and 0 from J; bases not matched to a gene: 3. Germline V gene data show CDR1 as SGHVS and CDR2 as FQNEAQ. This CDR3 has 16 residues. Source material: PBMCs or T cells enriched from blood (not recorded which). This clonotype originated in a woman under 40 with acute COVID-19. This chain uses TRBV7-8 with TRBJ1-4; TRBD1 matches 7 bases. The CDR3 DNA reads TGTGCCAGCAGCTTAACAGGGGCTGCAACTAATGAAAAACTGTTTTTT. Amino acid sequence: CASSLTGAATNEKLFF.